This T cell receptor beta chain is drawn from a study of cytomegalovirus exposure and HLA in healthy donors. Germline CDR1 is SGHNT and CDR2 is YENEEA. The CDR3 is 12 residues long. V was clipped by 4 bases and J by 5 bases, with 8 bases between them. 60 Vbeta and 13 Jbeta primers were used in PCR. Sequencing was performed with immunoSEQ multiplex PCR; in TCRdb, only in-frame clones are kept and a portion is missing. Of about 120,000 clones listed, 8.5% to 10% are singletons. Turning to this clone: The target antigen is unknown.

Findings and limits, study-wide: It was taken for granted in presence/absence analyses that sequencing depth across donors was roughly uniform. The authors listed some 160 TCR beta chains as cytomegalovirus-associated. Donor immune exposure was known only as CMV serostatus.

The source material was PBMCs. This receptor was taken from a man aged 30-40 years in good health and CMV-seronegative. The chain employs TRBV11-3 and TRBJ2-5; the D is unclear. The DNA of the CDR3 is TGTGCCAGCAGCTCAAGCCGGGAGACCCAGTACTTC. It yields the protein CASSSSRETQYF.